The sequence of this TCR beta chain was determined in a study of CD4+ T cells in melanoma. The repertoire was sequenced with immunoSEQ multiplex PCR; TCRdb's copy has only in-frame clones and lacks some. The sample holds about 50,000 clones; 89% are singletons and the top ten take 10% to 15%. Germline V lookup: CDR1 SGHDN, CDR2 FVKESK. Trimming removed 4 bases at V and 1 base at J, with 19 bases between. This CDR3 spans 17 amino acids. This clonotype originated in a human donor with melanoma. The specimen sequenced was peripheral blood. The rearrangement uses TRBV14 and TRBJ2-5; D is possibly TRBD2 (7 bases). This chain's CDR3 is CASSRIRGAYTQETQYF. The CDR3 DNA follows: TGTGCCAGCAGCCGGATACGGGGGGCCTATACCCAAGAGACCCAGTACTTC.